Below, 25 T cell receptor beta chains from the same sample are listed, as sequenced in a study of control samples from healthy donors and cancer patients. Sequencing used immunoSEQ multiplex PCR; TCRdb keeps in-frame clones, though not all of them. The sample has about 150,000 clones; under 95% are singletons. Sequencing input: blood. Receptors were obtained from a man younger than 30 in good health.

This clone is a singleton in its sample. CDR3 sequence reads: CASSSDRVGEQFF. Here the CDR3 DNA reads TGTGCCAGCAGCTCGGACAGGGTAGGTGAGCAGTTCTTC. The rearrangement uses TRBV11-2 and TRBJ2-1; 8 bases are shared with TRBD1. This CDR3 comprises 13 residues. Germline V gene data show CDR1 as SGHAT and CDR2 as FQNNGV. J was trimmed by 9 bases and V by 4 bases; bases with no gene match: 5.

The CDR3 coding sequence is TGTGCCAGCAGCGCCTCGTACGCTAACTATGGCTACACCTTC. Its protein is CASSASYANYGYTF. The V and J genes are TRBV9 and TRBJ1-2, with D uncertain. Trimming removed 3 bases from V and 0 bases from J, with 9 bases in between. This CDR3 is 14 amino acids long. The germline CDR1 and CDR2 sequences are SGDLS and YYNGEE.

The chain combines TRBV7-9 with TRBJ1-3; the D gene is possibly TRBD1 (5 bases). The CDR3 consists of 18 residues. Germline assignment: CDR1 SEHNR and CDR2 FQNEAQ (reference sequence). Trimming removed 4 bases at V and 0 bases at J, with 19 bases between. For the CDR3, the DNA is TGTGCCAGCAGCTCGAACAATCTAATACAGGTCTCTGGAAACACCATATATTTT. Translation: CASSSNNLIQVSGNTIYF.

The chain uses TRBV25-1 and TRBJ2-5; 8 bases map to TRBD1. The germline V gene has CDR1 MGHDK and CDR2 SYGVNS. V lost 5 bases to trimming and J lost 5 bases; unmatched junction nucleotides: 10. CDR3 length equals 15 residues. The CDR3 protein is CASSSWDRMDETQYF. CDR3 sequence (DNA): TGTGCCAGCAGTTCTTGGGACAGGATGGACGAGACCCAGTACTTC. Drawing the rest from reference TRBV25-1 and TRBJ2-5, the complete variable domain is EADIYQTPRYLVIGTGKKITLECSQTMGHDKMYWYQQDPGMELHLIHYSYGVNSTEKGDLSSESTVSRIRTEHFPLTLESARPSHTSQYLCASSSWDRMDETQYFGPGTRLLVL.

The CDR3 DNA is TGCGCCAGCAGCGACCGGACAGGTTACACCGGGGAGCTGTTTTTT. This codes for CASSDRTGYTGELFF. The V gene is TRBV5-1, the J gene TRBJ2-2; 7 bases match TRBD1. CDR3 length equals 15 residues. Germline V gives CDR1 SGHRS, CDR2 YFSETQ. Germline trimming cut 4 bases from V and 3 bases from J; bases unmatched to any gene: 6.

This clone was detected only a few times. The chain joins TRBV3-1 (or the pseudogene TRBV3-2) to TRBJ1-3; tentative D call: TRBD1 (5 bases). Germline loops: CDR1 LGHDT, CDR2 YNNKEL (reference sequence). Trimming cost V 1 base and J 8 bases, with 12 bases left between them. This CDR3 comprises 14 residues. The CDR3 reads CASSQVGDLDTIYF. In DNA, the CDR3 is TGTGCCAGCAGCCAAGTAGGGGATTTGGACACCATATATTTT.

V and J are TRBV9 and TRBJ2-7; D gene unclear. Deletions cut 0 bases from V and 0 bases from J, with 10 bases between. CDR3 length: 15 residues. CDR1 and CDR2 (germline): SGDLS, YYNGEE. CDR3 DNA sequence: TGTGCCAGCAGCGTAGGGGCAGAGCCCTCCTACGAGCAGTACTTC. This gives the protein CASSVGAEPSYEQYF.

The chain employs TRBV27 and TRBJ2-3, with 10 bases identical to TRBD2. Germline values: CDR1 MNHEY, CDR2 SMNVEV (reference sequence). V lost 6 bases to trimming and J lost 5 bases; unmatched junction nucleotides: 14. The CDR3 has 17 residues. The CDR3 spells CASSWASSGLAQDTQYF. The CDR3 bases are TGTGCCAGCAGCTGGGCAAGTTCGGGACTAGCGCAAGATACGCAGTATTTT.

This chain links TRBV27 with TRBJ1-5; D gene ambiguous. The V and J ends lost 1 base and 4 bases respectively, with 11 bases between them. This CDR3 contains 15 residues. CDR1 and CDR2 (germline): MNHEY, SMNVEV (reference sequence). CDR3 protein: CASSLFVGLNQPQHF. CDR3 coding DNA: TGTGCCAGCAGTTTATTTGTGGGGTTAAATCAGCCCCAGCATTTT.

The rearrangement joins TRBV6-5 to TRBJ1-2, with no clear D. This CDR3 region has 13 residues. From germline, CDR1 is MNHEY and CDR2 SVGAGI. V lost 3 bases and J lost 0, with 5 bases in between. The chain's CDR3 is CASSYEANYGYTF. CDR3 DNA: TGTGCCAGCAGTTATGAGGCTAACTATGGCTACACCTTC.

The J gene is TRBJ2-3, the V gene TRBV7-3; 10 bases line up with TRBD1. CDR3 length equals 17 residues. The V segment lost 3 bases and the J segment 0 bases; nucleotides outside the gene matches: 6. CDR1 is SGHTA, CDR2 FQGTGA, per germline. This CDR3 reads CASSFPTGGRSTDTQYF. The CDR3 coding sequence is TGTGCCAGCAGCTTCCCGACAGGGGGCCGGAGCACAGATACGCAGTATTTT.

This sequence joins TRBV11-2 and TRBJ1-4, with 8 nucleotides matching TRBD1. CDR1 and CDR2 from the germline V gene are SGHAT and FQNNGV. The ends lost 1 base at V and 5 bases at J; junction bases unmatched: 3. The CDR3 has 15 amino acids. The CDR3 loop reads CASSLGTGKNEKLFF. The DNA for the CDR3 is TGTGCCAGCAGCTTAGGGACAGGGAAAAATGAAAAACTGTTTTTT.

The chain couples TRBV19 to TRBJ1-1, with D possibly being TRBD1 (5 bases). V lost 2 bases and J 9 bases, leaving 10 bases between the germline ends. Germline CDR1 and CDR2: LNHDA and SQIVND (reference sequence). The CDR3 is made up of 12 amino acids. The CDR3 is CASSITGDQAFF. DNA of the CDR3: TGTGCCAGTAGTATAACGGGGGACCAAGCTTTCTTT.

The chain joins TRBV6-2 or TRBV6-3 to TRBJ2-4; D could derive from TRBD1 or TRBD2 (5 bases each). With 5 bases removed from V and 2 bases from J, the gap between germline ends came to 19 bases. CDR3 length: 17 amino acids. CDR1 is MNHEY, CDR2 SVGEGT, per germline. CDR3: CASSQPGVGVSKNIQYF. As DNA, the CDR3 is TGTGCCAGCAGTCAACCCGGGGTAGGGGTGTCCAAAAACATTCAGTACTTC.

This clone has more than one count but fewer than ten. The chain uses TRBV2 and TRBJ1-1, with D maybe TRBD1 (5 bases). V was shortened by 11 bases and J by 1 base, with 14 bases between the two germline ends. Germline CDR1 reads SNHLY; CDR2 reads FYNNEI. The CDR3 is 13 residues long. The CDR3 DNA reads as TGTGCCGGACTACAGGTGGGGAACACTGAAGCTTTCTTT. This translates into CAGLQVGNTEAFF.

J is TRBJ1-1 and V is TRBV2; TRBD1 aligns across 7 bases. V gave up 4 bases and J gave up 1 base; unmatched junction bases: 0. Per the germline V gene, CDR1 is SNHLY and CDR2 is FYNNEI. The CDR3 is made up of 13 amino acids. CDR3 residues: CASSGDRNTEAFF. The CDR3 DNA is TGTGCCAGCAGTGGGGACAGGAACACTGAAGCTTTCTTT.

This sequence joins TRBV9 and TRBJ1-2; 7 bases align to TRBD1. CDR1 SGDLS and CDR2 YYNGEE come from the germline V gene. The CDR3 length is 14 residues. With 4 bases clipped from V and 4 bases from J, the junction kept 7 bases outside the gene matches. The CDR3 nucleotides are TGTGCCAGCAGCTACCGACAGGGCCCCTATGGCTACACCTTC. Residues: CASSYRQGPYGYTF.

This clone was picked up one time. Other DNA sequences in this specimen translate into the identical CDR3. The chain employs TRBV11-2 and TRBJ2-1; no definite D call. Germline loops: CDR1 SGHAT, CDR2 FQNNGV. The V gene lost 1 base and the J gene lost 5 bases, with 6 bases spanning the gap. The CDR3 is 13 amino acids. DNA of the CDR3: TGTGCCAGCAGCTTAGGGCAGAACAATGAGCAGTTCTTC. Translating gives CASSLGQNNEQFF.

The DNA of the CDR3 is TGTGCCAGCAGCCAAGATGCAGGACAGACTACCTACGAGCAGTACTTC. This gives the protein CASSQDAGQTTYEQYF. V gene TRBV4-2 combines with J gene TRBJ2-7, with D possibly matching TRBD1 (6 bases). Between the trimmed V and J ends, which lost 0 bases and 2 bases, there was a span of 14 bases. This CDR3 region has 16 residues. In germline, CDR1 is LGHNA, CDR2 YNFKEQ.

In the case of this clone: A junction end diverges from the germline sequence, so it may reflect a read error. V is TRBV5-1 and J is TRBJ2-7; possible D gene TRBD2, 5 bases. The CDR3 runs 15 residues. Per the germline V gene, CDR1 is SGHRS and CDR2 is YFSETQ. CDR3 loop: CASTKTSYREIEQYF. CDR3 DNA sequence: TGCGCTAGCACCAAGACATCCTATAGGGAGATAGAGCAGTACTTC.

V is TRBV7-2 and J is TRBJ1-1, with TRBD1 identical over 7 bases. CDR1 is SGHTA, CDR2 FQGNSA, per germline. The CDR3 spans 15 residues. V was pared by 1 base and J by 4 bases, with 6 bases of the junction left unmatched. CDR3 nucleotides: TGTGCCAGCAGCTTAGTAGGGACAGAGTCCACTGAAGCTTTCTTT. This gives the protein CASSLVGTESTEAFF.

The J gene is TRBJ1-1, the V gene TRBV6-2 or TRBV6-3; D ambiguous. This CDR3 is built from 15 residues. V was cut by 2 bases and J by 1 base, with 11 bases left in between. Per germline, CDR1 MNHEY and CDR2 SVGEGT. The CDR3 bases are TGTGCCAGCAGTTACCCGAGTTTCGGGAACACTGAAGCTTTCTTT. Translated, it gives CASSYPSFGNTEAFF.

The chain links TRBV10-1 to TRBJ1-1; tentative D call: TRBD1 (5 bases). Germline V gene lookup returns CDR1 WNHNN and CDR2 SYGVQD (reference sequence). The V and J ends lost 2 bases and 1 base respectively, with 14 bases between them. There are 16 residues in the CDR3. The chain's CDR3 is CASSELCQGENTEAFF. The CDR3 DNA follows: TGCGCCAGCAGTGAGCTGTGTCAGGGAGAGAACACTGAAGCTTTCTTT.

This clone came up once. Other DNA variants within this sample encode the same CDR3. The CDR3 sequence is CASSYSPGQGGGYTF. In DNA form, the CDR3 reads TGTGCCAGCAGTTACTCTCCGGGGCAGGGGGGGGGCTACACCTTC. V usage is TRBV6-5 and J usage is TRBJ1-2; TRBD1 matches at 7 bases. The CDR3 length is 15 residues. V dropped 0 bases and J dropped 8; count of bases not matched to a gene: 9. Germline CDR1 is MNHEY and CDR2 is SVGAGI.

The V gene is TRBV4-2, the J gene TRBJ2-2; TRBD2 might be the D (5 bases). Trimming took 2 bases from V and 6 from J, leaving 13 bases between them. There are 15 residues in the CDR3. Germline loops: CDR1 LGHNA, CDR2 YNFKEQ. The CDR3 DNA reads as TGTGCCAGCAGCCAAAGCGGTCTGGGTTCCGGGGAGCTGTTTTTT. This sequence encodes CASSQSGLGSGELFF.